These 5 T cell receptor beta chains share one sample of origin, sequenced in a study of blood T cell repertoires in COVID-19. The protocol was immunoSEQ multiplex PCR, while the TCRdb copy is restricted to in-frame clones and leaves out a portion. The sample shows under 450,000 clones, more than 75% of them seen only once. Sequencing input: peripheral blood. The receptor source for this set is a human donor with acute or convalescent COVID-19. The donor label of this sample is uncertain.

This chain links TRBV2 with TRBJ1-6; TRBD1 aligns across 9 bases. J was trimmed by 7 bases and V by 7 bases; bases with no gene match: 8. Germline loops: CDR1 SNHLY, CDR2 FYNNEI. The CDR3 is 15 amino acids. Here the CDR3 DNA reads TGTGCCAGCACCGTACACGGGACAGGGAATTCACCCCTCCACTTT. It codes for CASTVHGTGNSPLHF.

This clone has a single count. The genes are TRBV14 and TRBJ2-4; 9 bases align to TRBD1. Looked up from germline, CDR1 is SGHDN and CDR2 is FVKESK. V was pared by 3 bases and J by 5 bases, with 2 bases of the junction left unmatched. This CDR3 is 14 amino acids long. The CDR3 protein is CASSQDRGQNIQYF. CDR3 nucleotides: TGTGCCAGCAGCCAGGACAGGGGACAAAACATTCAGTACTTC.

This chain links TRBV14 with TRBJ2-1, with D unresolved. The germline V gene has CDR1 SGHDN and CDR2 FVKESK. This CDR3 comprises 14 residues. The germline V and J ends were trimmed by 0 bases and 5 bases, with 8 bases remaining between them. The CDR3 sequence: CASSQDWPDNEQFF. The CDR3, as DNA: TGTGCCAGCAGCCAAGATTGGCCAGACAATGAGCAGTTCTTC.

The CDR3 sequence is CASSIDRTGGAFF. CDR3 bases: TGTGCCAGTAGTATAGATCGGACCGGCGGGGCTTTCTTT. The rearrangement uses TRBV19 and TRBJ1-1; D call uncertain. Germline-derived CDR1 and CDR2 are LNHDA and SQIVND (reference sequence). V shed 0 bases and J shed 11 bases, with 13 bases lying between them. The CDR3 spans 13 residues.

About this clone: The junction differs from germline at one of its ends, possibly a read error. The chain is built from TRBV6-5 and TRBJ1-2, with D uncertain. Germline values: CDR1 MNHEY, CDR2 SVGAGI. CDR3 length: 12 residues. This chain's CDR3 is CATSFAGYGYTF. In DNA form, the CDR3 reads TGTGCCACCAGTTTTGCGGGCTATGGCTACACCTTC.